A selection of T cell receptor beta chains follows, all from one sample in a study of T-cell reconstitution after alpha-beta-depleted transplantation in children. TCRdb passed the PCR reads through MiXCR, listing each CDR3 protein once. The sample consists of 580,000 or so distinct CDR3 sequences, approximately 22% of them appearing once. This sample comprised PBMCs, mostly from graft donor cells, obtained 360 days after TCRalphabeta/CD19-depleted stem cell transplant. These receptors were obtained from a boy younger than two who had a stem cell transplant for acute myeloid leukemia, so the T cells may come from the graft donor. The CDR3 runs from the conserved cysteine through the conserved F or W. The D gene is left open where the match is weak. The size of a clone is reported for some rows only, either as once, few or many, or as a class for expanded clones.

>TRBD2|TRBV11-2|TRBJ2-1|few
TGTGCCAGCAGCTTGGTATCCGGACTAGCGGGGGACTACAATGAGCAGTTCTTC
CASSLVSGLAGDYNEQFF
>.|TRBV29-1|TRBJ2-5|.
TGCAGCGTTGAGGGGGGTAATGAAGAGACCCAGTACTTC
CSVEGGNEETQYF
>.|TRBV28|TRBJ1-2|many
TGTGCCAGCAAAGGAGCAGATCCCTATGGCTACACCTTC
CASKGADPYGYTF
>.|TRBV27|TRBJ2-3|few
TGTGCCAGCAGTGTCCGAGGTGGGGGGCGCACAGATACGCAGTATTTT
CASSVRGGGRTDTQYF
>.|TRBV10-3|TRBJ2-3|.
TGTGCCATCAGTGAGTCTGTGCTCACAGATACGCAGTATTTT
CAISESVLTDTQYF
>TRBD1|TRBV20-1|TRBJ2-1|once
TGCAGCACCGACGACAGGGTGACCTACAATGAGCAGTTCTTC
CSTDDRVTYNEQFF
>.|TRBV30|TRBJ2-7|.
TGTGCCTGGAGCAGGGGTCTTCCCGGACTATCCCCATCCTACGAGCAGTACTTC
CAWSRGLPGLSPSYEQYF
>.|TRBV6-5|TRBJ2-3|many
TGTGCCAGCTATTATATATCGATGTATTTT
CASYYISMYF
>.|TRBV12-3/TRBV12-4|TRBJ2-3|many
TGTGCCAGCAGTTTGAGGAGGGGGGAGGGAGATACGCAGTATTTT
CASSLRRGEGDTQYF
>.|TRBV29-1|TRBJ1-3|many
TGCAGCGTTGAAGTCCTCTCTGGAAACACCATATATTTT
CSVEVLSGNTIYF
>.|TRBV15|TRBJ1-4|many
TGTGCCACCAGCGAGACAGAAAAACTGTTTTTT
CATSETEKLFF
>TRBD2|TRBV18|TRBJ2-2|.
TGTGCCAGCTCACCAAGGACTAGCGGGGCAACGGGCACCGGGGAGCTGTTTTTT
CASSPRTSGATGTGELFF
>TRBD2|TRBV12-3/TRBV12-4|TRBJ2-3|.
TGTGCCAGCAGTTTAGCCACGGGACTAGCGGTAACAGATACGCAGTATTTT
CASSLATGLAVTDTQYF
>TRBD2|TRBV6-5|TRBJ2-4|many
TGTGCCAGCAGTTCTTTGAGCGGGAGGCCAAAAAACATTCAGTACTTC
CASSSLSGRPKNIQYF
>TRBD2|TRBV7-2|TRBJ2-1|.
TGTGCCAGCAGCTTAGTTGGGACTAGCGGACGCAATGAGCAGTTCTTC
CASSLVGTSGRNEQFF
>.|TRBV7-2|TRBJ2-5|few
TGTGCCAGCAGCTTCGTGACCCAAGAGACCCAGTACTTC
CASSFVTQETQYF
>TRBD2|TRBV20-1|TRBJ2-7|few
TGCAGTGCTAGAGGGACTAGCGGGGATAGTTTCTACGAGCAGTACTTC
CSARGTSGDSFYEQYF
>.|TRBV5-1|TRBJ2-1|few
TGCGCCAGCAGCTTCTGGGCCCGTTACAATGAGCAGTTCTTC
CASSFWARYNEQFF
>.|TRBV7-9|TRBJ2-3|few
TGTGCCAGCAGCTTAGTCACCTGGAGCACAGATACGCAGTATTTT
CASSLVTWSTDTQYF
>.|TRBV29-1|TRBJ1-1|few
TGCAGCGCATTGGGGCGATCCACTGAAGCTTTCTTT
CSALGRSTEAFF
>.|TRBV15|TRBJ2-1|few
TGTGCCACCAGCAGAGAGTACGGGTATGAGCAGTTCTTC
CATSREYGYEQFF
>.|TRBV24-1|TRBJ1-1|few
TGTGCCACCAGTGATTACTCAGGGACCACTGAAGCTTTCTTT
CATSDYSGTTEAFF
>.|TRBV6-1|TRBJ2-2|.
TGTGCCAGCTATGACGCGGGGACCAATTCCGGGGAGCTGTTTTTT
CASYDAGTNSGELFF
>TRBD1|TRBV12-3/TRBV12-4|TRBJ2-7|many
TGTGCCAGCAGTACAGGGGTATCCTACGAGCAGTACTTC
CASSTGVSYEQYF
>TRBD1|TRBV7-2|TRBJ2-7|few
TGTGCCAGCAGACTCGGGACAGGTCCCTACGAGCAGTACTTC
CASRLGTGPYEQYF
>.|TRBV5-1|TRBJ2-1|.
TGCGCCAGCAGCTTGCAATTGGGACGGACAAGCTCCTACAATGAGCAGTTCTTC
CASSLQLGRTSSYNEQFF
>TRBD2|TRBV6-5|TRBJ2-1|few
TGTGCCAGCAGTTACTTACAGCTAGCGGGGGGGAGCTCCTACAATGAGCAGTTCTTC
CASSYLQLAGGSSYNEQFF
>.|TRBV20-1|TRBJ2-5|few
TGCAGTGCTCTCATAGGGACTCAAGAGACCCAGTACTTC
CSALIGTQETQYF
>TRBD1|TRBV12-3/TRBV12-4|TRBJ2-2|.
TGTGCCAGCAGTCCTCGATACAACAGGGGAAAGGACACCGGGGAGCTGTTTTTT
CASSPRYNRGKDTGELFF
>TRBD1|TRBV6-1|TRBJ1-6|many
TGTGCCAGCAGTGAGGGACAGGACTTTTCGTATAATTCACCCCTCCACTTT
CASSEGQDFSYNSPLHF
>.|TRBV7-2|TRBJ2-5|many
TGTGCCAGCAGCTTAGCAGTTCTCCTCCAAGAGACCCAGTACTTC
CASSLAVLLQETQYF
>.|TRBV3-1|TRBJ2-1|many
TGTGCCAGCAGTGACTCAGGGGATGAGCAGTTCTTC
CASSDSGDEQFF
>.|TRBV5-1|TRBJ2-4|.
TGCGCCAGCAGCTTGGGTGTGGGGCCGAAAAACATTCAGTACTTC
CASSLGVGPKNIQYF
>TRBD1|TRBV12-3/TRBV12-4|TRBJ2-1|.
TGTGCCAGCAGTCCCCCAGGGGGCAGGGACAATGAGCAGTTCTTC
CASSPPGGRDNEQFF
>TRBD1|TRBV29-1|TRBJ1-1|many
TGCAGCGTGGGGGACAGGGGGACTGAAGCTTTCTTT
CSVGDRGTEAFF
>TRBD1|TRBV28|TRBJ1-1|.
TGTGCCAGCCCCCCACAGGGGACTTTTTTATGGAACACTGAAGCTTTCTTT
CASPPQGTFLWNTEAFF
>TRBD1|TRBV20-1|TRBJ2-5|many
TGCAGTGCTCCCCGGACAGGCGGGGAGACCCAGTACTTC
CSAPRTGGETQYF